The clone carrying this T cell receptor (beta chain) turned up a few times. Its antigen is as yet unknown. This specimen belongs to a study of CD8+ T cells in alopecia areata. On the study more broadly: Administration of oral tofacitinib to treated patients was at 5 to 10 mg twice daily.

Noted treatment: oral pan-JAK inhibitor, 5-10 mg twice daily. Alopecia areata patients provided lesional scalp punch biopsies and peripheral blood. Sequencing relied on a cDNA template that was reverse transcribed from extracted RNA. The assay was immunoSEQ multiplex PCR, and TCRdb's table has in-frame clones only and misses some. This table holds 150,000 to 250,000 clones, 45% to 75% found once. Study-level points and caveats: One nonresponder leaves baseline CD8+ expansion's link to response uncertain. Among patients, TCR sharing was less clear than in mice, a difference possibly due in part to HLA diversity in the patient population.

The clonotype comes from a human donor with alopecia areata. Sequencing used CD4+ T cells sorted from blood, obtained at week 4, from a patient treated with tofacitinib.

CDR3 DNA sequence: TGTGCCAGCGGCCGGGTCTTCGGGTCTGGGGCCAACGTCCTGACTTTC. This gives the protein CASGRVFGSGANVLTF. This chain uses TRBV2 with TRBJ2-6; the D is unclear. Germline V gene lookup returns CDR1 SNHLY and CDR2 FYNNEI. V lost 8 bases to trimming and J lost 1 base, with 15 bases between them. CDR3 length: 16 amino acids.